Below are 29 T cell receptor beta chains sequenced from a single sample in a study of long-term antiretroviral therapy in people with HIV (dated by TCRdb to between 2020 and 2023). The immunoSEQ hsTCRB v3.0 assay was used at survey level resolution to sequence the TRB variable region. This is the immuneACCESS table as TCRdb keeps it, with only in-frame sequences that have V and J called. A part of the clones is gone; compared with another copy, unresolved V genes explain less than half, and the rest is unexplained. The sample table contains around 22,000 clones; only one count was recorded for 90% to 95% of them. The biggest ten clones account for less than 2.5% of the sample. Specimen: unsorted PBMCs, collected 4.9 years after starting antiretroviral therapy. These receptors all come from a woman aged 45-65 years with HIV.

The chain employs TRBV28 and TRBJ2-7; 8 nucleotides agree with TRBD2. This CDR3 region has 14 residues. After removal of 2 bases from V and 2 bases from J, the junction contained 2 bases not matched to a gene. Germline V CDR1 and CDR2: MDHEN, SYDVKM. CDR3 sequence reads: CASSLRGGPYEQYF. DNA for the CDR3: TGTGCCAGCAGTTTACGGGGGGGGCCCTACGAGCAGTACTTC.

The chain links TRBV9 to TRBJ2-1; the match to TRBD1 covers 8 bases. Germline V gives CDR1 SGDLS, CDR2 YYNGEE. This CDR3 comprises 17 residues. V lost 2 bases and J lost 4; bases outside the gene matches: 11. The CDR3 is CASSVSSKTGVYNEQFF. The CDR3 nucleotides read TGTGCCAGCAGCGTCTCTTCGAAGACAGGGGTTTACAATGAGCAGTTCTTC.

The V and J genes are TRBV6-5 and TRBJ2-1; 7 nucleotides line up with TRBD2. Trimming at V came to 2 bases and at J to 8 bases, leaving 6 bases not matched to a gene. CDR1 is MNHEY, CDR2 SVGAGI, per germline. This CDR3 contains 14 residues. CDR3 coding DNA: TGTGCCAGCAGTTACCTCAGCGGGATCGATGAGCAGTTCTTC. It encodes CASSYLSGIDEQFF.

As DNA, the CDR3 is TGTGCCAGCAGCGTAGGCACTACGGCCTTCCAAGAGACCCAGTACTTC. Protein product: CASSVGTTAFQETQYF. This rearrangement joins TRBV9 to TRBJ2-5, with D hard to call. CDR3 length: 16 amino acids. From germline, CDR1 is SGDLS and CDR2 YYNGEE. V lost 0 bases and J 1 base, leaving 13 bases between the germline ends.

The genes are TRBV5-6 and TRBJ2-7; 8 positions agree with TRBD2. Per germline, CDR1 SGHDT and CDR2 YYEEEE. This CDR3 comprises 16 residues. With 1 base clipped from V and 5 bases from J, the junction kept 11 bases outside the gene matches. This CDR3 reads CASSLLTGTSTHEQYF. In DNA form, the CDR3 reads TGTGCCAGCAGCTTGCTTACAGGGACTAGTACTCACGAGCAGTACTTC.

The chain combines TRBV2 with TRBJ2-5, with 8 bases matching TRBD2. Germline CDR1 and CDR2: SNHLY and FYNNEI. Trimming at V came to 3 bases and at J to 5 bases, leaving 5 bases not matched to a gene. CDR3 size: 14 residues. CDR3 region: CASSEGTRRETQYF. Written as DNA, the CDR3 is TGTGCCAGCAGTGAGGGGACTAGGAGGGAGACCCAGTACTTC.

The genes are TRBV7-8 and TRBJ1-2, with TRBD1 matching 8 bases. This CDR3 is built from 15 residues. V lost 1 base, J lost 3 bases, and 4 bases stayed unmatched. In germline, CDR1 is SGHVS, CDR2 FQNEAQ. CDR3 protein: CASSLGQGAHYGYTF. The CDR3 DNA reads TGTGCCAGCAGCTTAGGTCAGGGGGCGCACTATGGCTACACCTTC.

V and J are TRBV11-2 and TRBJ2-3; 9 bases match TRBD2. J was trimmed by 5 bases and V by 5 bases; bases with no gene match: 11. Germline values: CDR1 SGHAT, CDR2 FQNNGV. CDR3 length: 16 amino acids. CDR3 residues: CASSRRWAGGLDTQYF. In nucleotides, the CDR3 is TGTGCCAGCAGCCGGCGGTGGGCGGGAGGGTTAGATACGCAGTATTTT.

This clone has only a few counts. V and J are TRBV19 and TRBJ2-2, with D perhaps being TRBD1 or TRBD2 (5 bases each). The CDR3 has 16 residues. V lost 5 bases to trimming and J lost 0 bases, with 13 bases between them. Germline-derived CDR1 and CDR2 are LNHDA and SQIVND (reference sequence). CDR3 sequence reads: CASSRSGGTNTGELFF. The CDR3 DNA reads TGTGCCAGTAGTCGTTCTGGGGGAACGAACACCGGGGAGCTGTTTTTT.

This clone was detected once. The chain couples TRBV7-2 to TRBJ1-2; 8 bases are shared with TRBD1. V trimming: 4 bases; J trimming: 4 bases; junction bases outside the gene matches: 8. CDR1 SGHTA and CDR2 FQGNSA come from the germline V gene. This CDR3 is 15 amino acids long. The DNA for the CDR3 is TGTGCCAGCAGCTCGCCCGGACAGGGACTCTATGGCTACACCTTC. It codes for CASSSPGQGLYGYTF.

The chain employs TRBV9 and TRBJ2-1; no definite D call. Germline loops: CDR1 SGDLS, CDR2 YYNGEE. The ends were cut back, 0 bases at V and 0 bases at J, with 7 bases in the middle. This CDR3 is built from 15 residues. CDR3 region: CASSVGSSSYNEQFF. The CDR3 DNA follows: TGTGCCAGCAGCGTAGGTAGTTCCTCCTACAATGAGCAGTTCTTC.

The chain joins TRBV5-4 to TRBJ2-3; no clear D. Germline assignment: CDR1 SGHNT and CDR2 YYREEE (reference sequence). Between the trimmed V and J ends, which lost 4 bases and 1 base, there was a span of 7 bases. The CDR3 spans 13 residues. Here the CDR3 reads CASSPSGTDTQYF. The DNA of the CDR3 is TGTGCCAGCAGCCCTTCAGGCACAGATACGCAGTATTTT.

The chain combines TRBV5-1 with TRBJ2-7; TRBD1 matches at 12 bases. This CDR3 comprises 16 residues. Germline V gene lookup returns CDR1 SGHRS and CDR2 YFSETQ. The chain's CDR3 is CPTTSAGTGGEYEQYF. The CDR3 DNA follows: TGCCCTACGACCTCGGCGGGGACAGGGGGCGAATACGAGCAGTACTTC.

The V and J genes are TRBV6-6 and TRBJ2-2; possible D gene TRBD2, 6 bases. V was clipped by 6 bases and J by 5 bases, with 13 bases between them. Germline V gene sequence: CDR1 MNHNY, CDR2 SVGAGI (reference sequence). CDR3 length: 14 residues. The DNA for the CDR3 is TGTGCCAGCAGGCCCACTGGGGGGACCGGGGAGCTGTTTTTT. It codes for CASRPTGGTGELFF.

The chain couples TRBV27 to TRBJ2-1; 11 positions agree with TRBD2. The CDR3 has 19 residues. CDR1 and CDR2 from the germline V gene are MNHEY and SMNVEV (reference sequence). The V segment lost 3 bases and the J segment 8 bases; nucleotides outside the gene matches: 18. This CDR3 reads CASSFYRGTTSGRWDEQFF. The CDR3 nucleotides read TGTGCCAGCAGTTTCTACAGGGGGACCACTAGCGGGAGATGGGATGAGCAGTTCTTC.

The chain combines TRBV4-2 with TRBJ2-7; TRBD1 matches 9 bases. Per germline, CDR1 LGHNA and CDR2 YNFKEQ. The CDR3 is made up of 15 amino acids. Germline trimming cut 4 bases from V and 1 base from J; bases unmatched to any gene: 5. CDR3 coding DNA: TGTGCCAGCAGCCCCCGGACAGGGGAATCCTACGAGCAGTACTTC. Amino acids: CASSPRTGESYEQYF.

The chain joins TRBV7-9 to TRBJ2-7, with 11 bases fitting TRBD2. V shed 5 bases and J 2 bases; nucleotides not matched to a gene: 8. The germline V gene encodes CDR1 SEHNR and CDR2 FQNEAQ (reference sequence). The CDR3 extends over 16 amino acids. CDR3 nucleotides: TGTGCCAGCAGCCCCCGGACTAGCGGGCACACCTACGAGCAGTACTTC. Its translation: CASSPRTSGHTYEQYF.

The chain combines TRBV27 with TRBJ2-2; D not resolved. Germline V gene data show CDR1 as MNHEY and CDR2 as SMNVEV (reference sequence). The CDR3 runs 14 residues. The V end lost 1 base, the J end lost 0 bases, and 3 bases lay between the germline ends. CDR3 sequence: CASSLWPNTGELFF. The DNA for the CDR3 is TGTGCCAGCAGTTTATGGCCGAACACCGGGGAGCTGTTTTTT.

The genes are TRBV2 and TRBJ1-4, with 10 bases identical to TRBD1. The CDR3 has 14 amino acids. Germline V lookup: CDR1 SNHLY, CDR2 FYNNEI. With 10 bases clipped from V and 1 base from J, the junction kept 3 bases outside the gene matches. The CDR3 region has the DNA TGTGCCAACCGGGACAGGGGAACTAATGAAAAACTGTTTTTT. It specifies CANRDRGTNEKLFF.

The chain joins TRBV2 to TRBJ2-5, with 10 nucleotides matching TRBD1. The trim removed 9 bases at V and 5 bases at J, leaving 6 bases unmatched. CDR3 length: 13 residues. Germline V gives CDR1 SNHLY, CDR2 FYNNEI. The CDR3 sequence: CASGTGVEETQYF. For the CDR3, the DNA is TGTGCCAGTGGGACAGGGGTAGAGGAGACCCAGTACTTC. The full variable domain, with the rest looked up from reference TRBV2 and TRBJ2-5, is EPEVTQTPSHQVTQMGQEVILRCVPISNHLYFYWYRQILGQKVEFLVSFYNNEISEKSEIFDDQFSVERPDGSNFTLKIRSTKLEDSAMYFCASGTGVEETQYFGPGTRLLVL.

This chain uses TRBV4-2 with TRBJ1-1; D gene uncertain. Germline CDR1 reads LGHNA; CDR2 reads YNFKEQ. The CDR3 is made up of 14 amino acids. V shed 0 bases and J shed 0 bases, with 5 bases lying between them. The CDR3 reads CASSQDPMNTEAFF. For the CDR3, the DNA is TGTGCCAGCAGCCAAGATCCCATGAACACTGAAGCTTTCTTT.

V is TRBV6-5 and J is TRBJ2-1; 9 bases are a match to TRBD2. The V segment lost 5 bases and the J segment 15 bases; nucleotides outside the gene matches: 11. The CDR3 is 13 residues long. The germline V gene has CDR1 MNHEY and CDR2 SVGAGI. The CDR3 DNA sequence: TGTGCCAGCAGTAGGACTAGCGAGGGACCCCCGTTCTTC. Protein sequence: CASSRTSEGPPFF.

The genes are TRBV2 and TRBJ1-5; unclear D gene. CDR3 length equals 12 residues. Germline V gives CDR1 SNHLY, CDR2 FYNNEI. Trimming took off 8 bases at V and 6 bases at J, with 11 bases between the two ends. The CDR3 is CASRSSGQPQHF. DNA of the CDR3: TGTGCCAGCCGTTCATCAGGTCAGCCCCAGCATTTT.

V is TRBV6-5 and J is TRBJ2-5, with TRBD1 as a possible D gene (5 bases). There are 16 residues in the CDR3. Germline CDR1 reads MNHEY; CDR2 reads SVGAGI. V dropped 0 bases and J dropped 5 bases, with 16 bases sitting between them. CDR3 sequence (DNA): TGTGCCAGCAGTTACTCGACCAGGGTCGATGTGGAGACCCAGTACTTC. Amino acid sequence: CASSYSTRVDVETQYF.

This chain uses TRBV2 with TRBJ2-7; no definite D call. Deletions cut 2 bases from V and 0 bases from J, with 8 bases between. CDR1 and CDR2 from the germline V gene are SNHLY and FYNNEI. This CDR3 has 14 residues. CDR3 bases: TGTGCCAGCAGTGAAAGGTCTACCTCCTACGAGCAGTACTTC. This gives the protein CASSERSTSYEQYF.

The chain couples TRBV27 to TRBJ2-1, with D hard to call. Trimming took off 3 bases at V and 3 bases at J, with 9 bases between the two ends. The germline V gene has CDR1 MNHEY and CDR2 SMNVEV (reference sequence). This CDR3 has 14 residues. CDR3 loop: CASSLWVGYNEQFF. Written as DNA, the CDR3 is TGTGCCAGCAGTTTGTGGGTAGGCTACAATGAGCAGTTCTTC.

The CDR3 DNA is TGTGCCAGCAGCCGAGCCAGCGGGAGGGATAATGAGCAGTTCTTC. As protein: CASSRASGRDNEQFF. V usage is TRBV7-2 and J usage is TRBJ2-1, with 10 bases aligning to TRBD2. CDR3 length: 15 residues. After removal of 5 bases from V and 7 bases from J, the junction contained 8 bases not matched to a gene. Germline CDR1 reads SGHTA; CDR2 reads FQGNSA.

The rearrangement uses TRBV5-1 and TRBJ2-1, with TRBD2 identical over 7 bases. Germline lookup yields CDR1 SGHRS and CDR2 YFSETQ. J gave up 1 base and V 3 bases, and 16 bases lay outside the gene matches. CDR3 length: 19 amino acids. The CDR3 DNA follows: TGCGCCAGCAGCTCCCTGGGGGGGACGGGAGATACTTCCTACAATGAGCAGTTCTTC. Its translation: CASSSLGGTGDTSYNEQFF.

This rearrangement joins TRBV7-2 to TRBJ2-2; D is unresolved. V was clipped by 3 bases and J by 8 bases, with 16 bases between them. This CDR3 contains 15 residues. CDR1 and CDR2 from the germline V gene are SGHTA and FQGNSA. This CDR3 is CASSFTDFKVGELFF. The CDR3 DNA reads as TGTGCCAGCAGCTTTACAGACTTTAAAGTAGGGGAGCTGTTTTTT.